Reported below is one T cell receptor beta chain. This entry belongs to a study of technical replicates of blood from a few donors. This table comes from immunoSEQ multiplex PCR, and its TCRdb copy is limited to in-frame clones, with some not included. The sample lists 15,000 to 20,000 clones; around 90% were seen once. Germline trimming cut 0 bases from V and 2 bases from J; bases unmatched to any gene: 10. The CDR3 consists of 18 residues. Germline V gene data show CDR1 as SGHDT and CDR2 as YYEEEE. V and J are TRBV5-6 and TRBJ2-2; 7 bases align to TRBD2. The clonotype originates from a human donor in good health. Sequenced input: PBMCs. CDR3 DNA: TGTGCCAGCAGCTTGGTGCTGACGCTAGCGGAAAACACCGGGGAGCTGTTTTTT. It translates to CASSLVLTLAENTGELFF.